These T cell receptor beta chains were read from a single sample in a study of CD8+CD57+ T cells in acquired aplastic anemia. TCRdb itself ran the reads through MiXCR, one entry per CDR3 protein. The sample lists about 260,000 distinct CDR3 sequences, approximately 80% seen once, with roughly two fifths in the top ten. Sequencing was carried out using sorted CD4+, CD8+, or CD8+CD57+ T cells (not recorded which) from PBMCs. The origin of the receptors is a human donor with aplastic anemia. The CDR3 runs from the conserved cysteine through the conserved F or W. A D gene is named only where the DNA matches it firmly. The listing skips clone size in some rows; elsewhere it reads once, few, many or a size class.

size,D,J,V,CDR3,DNA
NA,NA,TRBJ1-2,TRBV24-1,CASSYSQRLPYGYTF,TGTGCCAGCAGTTACTCGCAACGACTGCCATATGGCTACACCTTC
NA,NA,TRBJ2-3,TRBV15,CATSIASGQDTQYF,TGTGCCACCAGCATAGCCAGCGGGCAAGATACCCAGTACTTT
NA,NA,TRBJ2-3,TRBV7-2,CASSFKTGTATDTQYF,TGTGCCAGCAGCTTCAAGACAGGCACTGCCACAGATACGCAGTATTTT
NA,TRBD2,TRBJ2-2,TRBV24-1,CATGTSGEGDELFF,TGTGCCACCGGGACTAGCGGGGAGGGGGATGAGCTGTTTTTC
NA,TRBD2,TRBJ2-1,TRBV20-1,CSARDPGGGVSNEQFF,TGCAGTGCTAGAGATCCTGGCGGGGGGGTGTCGAATGAGCAGTTCTTC
NA,TRBD1,TRBJ2-3,TRBV12-3/TRBV12-4,CASSPGQGSDTQYF,TGTGCCAGCAGTCCGGGACAGGGGTCCGATACGCAGTATTTT
NA,NA,TRBJ2-1,TRBV7-9,CASSPQRGGASEKQFF,TGTGCCAGCAGCCCCCAAAGAGGCGGGGCTAGCGAGAAGCAGTTCTTC
NA,TRBD2,TRBJ2-7,TRBV10-1,CASSFQRCGGSVEQYF,TGCGCCAGTAGCTTTCAAAGATGCGGGGGGAGCGTCGAGCAGTACTTC
few,NA,TRBJ2-7,TRBV6-1,CASKFTGTPYEQYF,TGTGCCAGCAAGTTCACAGGGACCCCCTACGAGCAGTACTTC
NA,TRBD2,TRBJ2-1,TRBV2,CASIASGVYNEQFF,TGTGCCAGTATAGCTAGCGGGGTCTACAATGAGCAGTTCTTC
NA,TRBD2,TRBJ2-1,TRBV7-2,CASSFHTSGGGDAQFF,TGTGCCAGCAGCTTTCATACAAGCGGGGGGGGCGATGCGCAGTTCTTC
NA,NA,TRBJ1-5,TRBV11-1,CASSEEYRDQPQHF,TGTGCCAGCAGTGAAGAGTATAGAGATCAGCCCCAGCATTTT
few,NA,TRBJ2-7,TRBV15,CATSRVREQDTQYF,TGTGCCACCAGCAGAGTCCGCGAGCAAGACACCCAGTACTTC
NA,NA,TRBJ2-3,TRBV11-3,CASSVELAAQYF,TGTGCCAGCAGCGTAGAGTTGGCTGCGCAGTATTTT
NA,TRBD2,TRBJ2-5,TRBV7-2,CASSTQRGGETQYF,TGTGCCAGCAGCACCCAGCGGGGCGGGGAGACCCAGTACTTC
NA,NA,TRBJ2-3,TRBV15,CASSRARGPDAHYF,TGTGCCAGCAGCAGAGCCAGAGGTCCCGATGCGCACTATTTT
NA,TRBD1,TRBJ2-7,TRBV24-1,CATSDGRDRGQEQYF,TGTGCCACCAGTGATGGCCGGGACAGGGGGCAAGAGCAGTACTTC
many,TRBD1,TRBJ1-2,TRBV9,CASSVSGTGAYGYTF,TGTGCCAGCAGCGTATCAGGGACAGGGGCCTATGGCTACACCTTC
NA,NA,TRBJ2-1,TRBV20-1,CSASTSGGRTGEQFF,NA
NA,NA,TRBJ1-6,TRBV9,CASSRDINTEAFFHF,TGTGCCAGCAGCCGCGATATAAACACGGAAGCTTTCTTCCACTTT
few,NA,TRBJ2-3,TRBV5-4,CASSYLGGPDTQYF,TGTGCCAGCAGTTACCTGGGGGGTCCCGATACGCAGTATTTT
NA,NA,TRBJ2-3,TRBV7-2,CASSLDRYTDTQYF,TGTGCCAGCAGCTTAGACCGATACACAGATACGCAGTATTTT
once,NA,TRBJ2-1,TRBV15,CATSRAGGVNNEQFF,TGTGCCACCAGCAGAGCCGGGGGCGTAAACAATGAGCAGTTCTTC
once,NA,TRBJ2-1,TRBV6-2/TRBV6-3,CASSKGEVGENNEQFF,TGTGCCAGCAGTAAAGGAGAAGTGGGAGAGAACAATGAGCAGTTCTTC
NA,TRBD2,TRBJ2-5,TRBV19,CASSIDGTSGGREETQYF,TGTGCCAGTAGTATAGATGGGACTAGCGGGGGGCGGGAAGAGACCCAGTACTTC
NA,TRBD2,TRBJ2-3,TRBV5-8,CASSSHRAGADTQYF,TGTGCCAGCAGCTCACATCGAGCGGGAGCAGATACGCAGTATTTT
once,NA,TRBJ2-7,TRBV7-2,CASSEGAGAEAF,TGTGCCAGCAGCGAAGGGGCTGGAGCTGAAGCCTTC
NA,NA,TRBJ1-1,TRBV7-2,CASSLGVSDIAEHFF,TGTGCCAGCAGCTTAGGTGTTTCCGACATCGCTGAGCATTTCTTT
NA,NA,TRBJ2-3,TRBV9,CASSPAVDSSEQF,TGTGCCAGCAGCCCCGCGGTGGACTCCTCCGAGCAGTTT
NA,NA,TRBJ2-5,TRBV7-3,CASSLDPEQATQYF,TGTGCCAGCAGCTTAGACCCCGAGCAAGCGACCCAGTACTTC
few,TRBD1,TRBJ2-7,TRBV10-2,CASSTGTGGSYEQYF,TGCGCCAGCAGTACCGGGACAGGGGGTTCCTACGAGCAGTACTTC
once,NA,TRBJ1-2,TRBV7-9,CASSLVTANQKLFYTF,TGTGCCAGCAGCTTAGTGACAGCCAATCAAAAACTGTTTTACACCTTC
NA,NA,TRBJ2-3,TRBV6-5,CASSNRDTDTQYF,TGTGCCAGTAGTAACCGGGACACAGATACGCAGTATTTT
NA,NA,TRBJ2-6,TRBV7-9,CASSLWSSGGNDVTF,TGTGCCAGCAGCTTATGGAGTAGTGGGGGCAACGACGTCACTTTC
NA,NA,TRBJ2-5,TRBV7-8,CASSPRGTWGETQYF,TGTGCCAGCAGTCCACGGGGGACTTGGGGAGAGACCCAGTACTTC
NA,TRBD1,TRBJ2-3,TRBV7-2,CASSSGQITDTQYF,TGTGCCAGCAGCTCGGGACAGATCACAGATACGCAGTATTTT
NA,NA,TRBJ2-5,TRBV2,CASSDGGIHEQLFF,TGTGCCAGCAGTGATGGGGGGATCCATGAGCAGTTGTTCTTC
NA,NA,TRBJ1-2,TRBV7-9,CAGQWAREAQYFGYTF,NA
NA,TRBD1,TRBJ2-6,TRBV5-5,CASTPTGVPSGANVLTF,TGTGCCAGCACCCCGACAGGGGTCCCCTCTGGGGCCAACGTCCTGACTTTC
NA,TRBD1,TRBJ2-3,TRBV7-6,CASSSDRGLAPLYF,TGTGCCAGCAGCTCGGACAGGGGTCTTGCACCCCTCTACTTT
NA,NA,TRBJ2-5,TRBV7-3,CASSQGVTGELLFF,TGTGCCAGCAGCCAGGGCGTCACCGGGGAGCTGCTTTTTTTC
NA,NA,TRBJ1-4,TRBV2,CASGEQGHNTKLFF,TGTGCCAGCGGGGAGCAGGGGCATAATACGAAGCTGTTTTTT
few,NA,TRBJ1-6,TRBV25-1,CASSLSRYNSPLHF,TGTGCCAGCAGCCTGTCCCGCTATAATTCACCCCTCCACTTT
NA,NA,TRBJ2-7,TRBV7-9,CASSVSGSVSYDEYF,TGTGCCAGCAGCGTTAGCGGAAGCGTCAGCTACGATGAGTACTTC
few,NA,TRBJ1-1,TRBV7-3,CASSSGGTWGETQFF,TGTGCCAGCAGTTCTGGCGGGACTTGGGGAGAGACCCAGTTCTTT
once,NA,TRBJ1-1,TRBV7-8,CASSLARTPDTEDFF,TGTGCCAGCAGCTTAGCTCGAACTCCCGATACGGAGGATTTCTTT
few,NA,TRBJ1-6,TRBV7-2,CASSLSSYNSPHYF,TGTGCCAGCAGCTTGAGTTCCTATAATTCACCCCACTATTTT
few,TRBD1,TRBJ1-6,TRBV7-8,CASSSGDRGLDYGLHF,TGTGCCAGCAGCTCAGGGGACAGGGGCTTGGACTATGGCCTCCACTTT
once,NA,TRBJ2-3,TRBV7-8,CASRDERDDTQLF,TGTGCCAGCAGGGACGAGCGAGACGATACACAGCTTTTT
NA,NA,TRBJ1-1,TRBV20-1,CSARNRDKEAFF,TGCAGTGCTAGAAACAGAGACAAGGAAGCTTTCTTT
NA,NA,TRBJ2-1,TRBV15,CATSIQARGSYNEQFF,TGTGCCACCAGCATACAAGCGCGTGGGTCGTACAATGAGCAGTTCTTC
NA,TRBD2,TRBJ2-1,TRBV24-1,CATGTSGTHNEQFF,TGTGCCACCGGGACTAGCGGGACCCACAATGAGCAGTTCTTC
NA,TRBD1,TRBJ2-2,TRBV9,CASSPETGSGNTGELFF,TGTGCCAGCAGCCCAGAGACAGGGTCTGGAAACACCGGGGAGCTGTTTTTT
NA,TRBD2,TRBJ2-1,TRBV7-3,CASSLGEGGYEQFF,TGTGCCAGCAGCTTAGGGGAGGGCGGGTATGAGCAGTTCTTC
NA,NA,TRBJ2-1,TRBV5-1,CASSLAADTQFF,TGCGCCAGCAGCTTGGCGGCAGATACGCAGTTCTTC
NA,NA,TRBJ2-7,TRBV7-9,CASSRGGGGNDDQYF,TGTGCCAGCAGCCGCGGTGGAGGGGGAAACGATGACCAGTACTTC
NA,TRBD1,TRBJ2-1,TRBV20-1,CSAMTGGTEQFF,TGCAGTGCCATGACAGGGGGTACTGAGCAGTTCTTC
NA,TRBD2,TRBJ2-7,TRBV5-4,CASSYTSGSSYEQYF,TGTGCCAGCAGCTACACTAGCGGGAGCTCCTACGAGCAGTACTTC